This T cell receptor (beta chain) is from a study of graft-versus-host responses after intestinal transplantation. Worth noting for this clone: Its matching antigen is unknown. The junction does not match germline at one end; this may be a read error.

Germline V CDR1 and CDR2: SGHRS, YFSETQ. The CDR3 consists of 15 residues. Repertoires were generated with immunoSEQ multiplex PCR, while TCRdb's copy carries only in-frame clones and drops some. The data show approximately 130,000 clones, with 90% to 95% seen just once and roughly 0.16% held by the top ten. The chain links TRBV5-1 to TRBJ2-4, with D possibly TRBD2 on 6 matching bases. Sequences were derived from unstimulated CD4+ T cells sorted from spleen or lymph node cells, sampled before intestinal transplant. The sequence came from a human donor who received an intestinal transplant. The CDR3 DNA sequence: TGCGCCAGCACCTTGGGGGGATCAAGCAAAAACATTCAGTACTTC. As protein: CASTLGGSSKNIQYF.